The clone carrying this T cell receptor (beta chain) was observed a handful of times. Its antigen is not known. Combining a sample-barcoded 5' primer with a J-beta primer mix, a second PCR ran for about 6 to 12 cycles. MiXCR was run by TCRdb on the 5' RACE reads, yielding one entry per CDR3 protein. Here the sample spans approximately 780,000 distinct CDR3 sequences, roughly 24% being singletons. The sample comes from a study of blood T cells in healthy people across ages. Findings of the study overall: Relative to aged donors, long-lived donors carried more naive CD4+ cells and displayed higher diversity.

The same data also went into a second study, on T cells of mothers and their children.

The sequence was obtained from a boy aged 5 to 17 in good health. The sample was blood.

This CDR3 is CSARAGGSSTKNIQYF. DNA of the CDR3: TGCAGTGCTAGAGCGGGGGGGTCTAGTACCAAAAACATTCAGTACTTC. The chain joins TRBV20-1 to TRBJ2-4; 8 bases line up with TRBD2. CDR1 and CDR2 from the germline V gene are DFQATT and SNEGSKA (reference sequence). V was clipped by 1 base and J by 2 bases; unmatched bases: 7. CDR3 length: 16 amino acids.